The entry below gives a single T cell receptor beta chain sequence along with its context. The antigen remains undetermined. The entry originates in a study of cytomegalovirus exposure and HLA in healthy donors. The germline gives CDR1 SEHNR, CDR2 FQNEAQ (reference sequence). V was pared by 1 base and J by 2 bases, with 8 bases between. The CDR3 consists of 15 residues. Amplification used 60 Vbeta primers and 13 Jbeta primers. The protocol was immunoSEQ multiplex PCR, while the TCRdb copy is restricted to in-frame clones and leaves out a portion. Among nearly 200,000 clones listed, more than 75% were seen once. Regarding the study as a whole: Judged likely to be a sequencing artifact was a cluster of highly shared sequence variants. For TCR beta chains, V- and J-gene trimming was later linked to a missense DCLRE1C variant.

The specimen sequenced was PBMCs. The receptor comes from a man in his thirties or forties in good health and CMV-seronegative. The V call is TRBV7-9, the J call TRBJ1-4; D remains unclear. In DNA, the CDR3 is TGTGCCAGCAGCTTAGGGGAGGGTACTAATGAAAAACTGTTTTTT. Protein sequence: CASSLGEGTNEKLFF.